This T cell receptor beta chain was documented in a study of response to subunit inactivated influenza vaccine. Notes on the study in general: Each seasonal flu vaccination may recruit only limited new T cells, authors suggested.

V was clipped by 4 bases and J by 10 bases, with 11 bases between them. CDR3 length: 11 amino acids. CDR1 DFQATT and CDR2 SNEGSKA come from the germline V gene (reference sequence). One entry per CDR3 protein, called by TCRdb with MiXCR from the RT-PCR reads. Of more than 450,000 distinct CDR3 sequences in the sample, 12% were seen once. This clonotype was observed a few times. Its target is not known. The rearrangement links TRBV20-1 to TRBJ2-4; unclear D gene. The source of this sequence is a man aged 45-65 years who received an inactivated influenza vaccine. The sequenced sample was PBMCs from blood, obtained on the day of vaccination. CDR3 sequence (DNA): TGCAGTGCTACTATTTTTGGTATTCAGTACTTC. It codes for CSATIFGIQYF.